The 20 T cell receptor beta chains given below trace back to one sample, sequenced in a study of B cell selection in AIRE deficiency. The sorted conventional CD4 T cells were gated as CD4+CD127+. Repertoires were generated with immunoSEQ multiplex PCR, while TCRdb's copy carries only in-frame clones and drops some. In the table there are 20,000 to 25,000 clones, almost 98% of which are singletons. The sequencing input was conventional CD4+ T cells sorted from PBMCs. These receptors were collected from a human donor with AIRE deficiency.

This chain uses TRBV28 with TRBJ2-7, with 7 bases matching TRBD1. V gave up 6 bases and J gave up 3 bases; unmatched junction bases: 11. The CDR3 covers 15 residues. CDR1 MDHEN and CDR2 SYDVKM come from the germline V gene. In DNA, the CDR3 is TGTGCCAGCAGACCGATAGGGGGCGCGTTCTACGAGCAGTACTTC. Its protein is CASRPIGGAFYEQYF.

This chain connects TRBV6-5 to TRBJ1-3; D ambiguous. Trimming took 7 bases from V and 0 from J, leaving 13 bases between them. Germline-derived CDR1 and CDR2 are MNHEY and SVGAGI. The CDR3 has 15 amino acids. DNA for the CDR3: TGTGCCAGCAAAACCTCTAGGGACTCTGGAAACACCATATATTTT. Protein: CASKTSRDSGNTIYF.

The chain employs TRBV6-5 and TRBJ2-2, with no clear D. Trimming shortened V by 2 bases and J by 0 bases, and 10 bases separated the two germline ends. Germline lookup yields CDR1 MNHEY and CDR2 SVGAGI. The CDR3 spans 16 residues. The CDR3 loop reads CASSYPGGSNTGELFF. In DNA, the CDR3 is TGTGCCAGCAGTTACCCGGGTGGGTCGAACACCGGGGAGCTGTTTTTT.

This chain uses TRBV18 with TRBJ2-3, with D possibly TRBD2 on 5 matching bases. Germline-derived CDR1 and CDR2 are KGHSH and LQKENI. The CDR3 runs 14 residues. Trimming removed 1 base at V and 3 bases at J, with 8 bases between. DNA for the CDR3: TGTGCCAGCTCACCACTTCGGGGAACAGATACGCAGTATTTT. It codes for CASSPLRGTDTQYF.

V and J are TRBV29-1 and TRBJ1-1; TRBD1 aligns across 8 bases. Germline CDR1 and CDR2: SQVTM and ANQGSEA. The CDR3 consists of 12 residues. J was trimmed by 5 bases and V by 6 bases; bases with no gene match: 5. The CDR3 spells CSVGNRGTEAFF. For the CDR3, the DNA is TGCAGCGTGGGAAACAGGGGGACTGAAGCTTTCTTT.

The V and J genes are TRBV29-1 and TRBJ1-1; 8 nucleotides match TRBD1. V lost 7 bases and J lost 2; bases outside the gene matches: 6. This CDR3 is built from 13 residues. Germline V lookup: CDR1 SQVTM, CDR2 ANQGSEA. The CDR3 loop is CSAWTGRNTEAFF. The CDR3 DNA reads TGCAGCGCTTGGACAGGGCGAAACACTGAAGCTTTCTTT. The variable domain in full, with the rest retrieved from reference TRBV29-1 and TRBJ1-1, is SAVISQKPSRDICQRGTSLTIQCQVDSQVTMMFWYRQQPGQSLTLIATANQGSEATYESGFVIDKFPISRPNLTFSTLTVSNMSPEDSSIYLCSAWTGRNTEAFFGQGTRLTVV.

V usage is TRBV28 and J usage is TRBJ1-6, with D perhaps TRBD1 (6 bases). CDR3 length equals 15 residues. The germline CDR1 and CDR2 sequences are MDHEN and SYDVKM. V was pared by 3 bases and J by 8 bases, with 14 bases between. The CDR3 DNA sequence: TGTGCCAGCAGTTTTAAAAGGGGGAGAGATTCACCCCTCCACTTT. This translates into CASSFKRGRDSPLHF.

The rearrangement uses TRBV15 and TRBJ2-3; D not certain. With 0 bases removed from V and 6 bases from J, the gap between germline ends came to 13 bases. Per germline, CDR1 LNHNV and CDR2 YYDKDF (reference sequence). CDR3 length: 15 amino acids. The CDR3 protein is CATSRESGVADTQYF. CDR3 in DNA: TGTGCCACCAGCAGAGAATCTGGGGTGGCGGATACGCAGTATTTT.

CDR3 protein: CASSPAPGLAVNEQFF. The DNA for the CDR3 is TGTGCCAGCAGCCCTGCTCCCGGACTAGCGGTCAATGAGCAGTTCTTC. The J gene is TRBJ2-1, the V gene TRBV11-2; 10 bases are shared with TRBD2. Per the germline V gene, CDR1 is SGHAT and CDR2 is FQNNGV. The CDR3 runs to 16 residues. J gave up 6 bases and V 5 bases, and 10 bases lay outside the gene matches.

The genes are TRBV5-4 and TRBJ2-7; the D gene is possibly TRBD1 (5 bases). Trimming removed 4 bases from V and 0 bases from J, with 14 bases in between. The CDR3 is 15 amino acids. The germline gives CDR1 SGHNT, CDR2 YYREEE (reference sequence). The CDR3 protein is CASSPDRQSSYEQYF. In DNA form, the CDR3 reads TGTGCCAGCAGCCCTGACAGACAAAGCTCCTACGAGCAGTACTTC.

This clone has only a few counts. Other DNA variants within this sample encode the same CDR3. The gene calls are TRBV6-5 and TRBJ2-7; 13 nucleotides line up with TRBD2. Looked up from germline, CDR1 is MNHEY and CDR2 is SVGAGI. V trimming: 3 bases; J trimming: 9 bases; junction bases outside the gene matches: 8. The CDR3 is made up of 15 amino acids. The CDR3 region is CASSYVGTSGIGQYF. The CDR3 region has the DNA TGTGCCAGCAGTTATGTCGGGACTAGCGGGATCGGGCAGTACTTC.

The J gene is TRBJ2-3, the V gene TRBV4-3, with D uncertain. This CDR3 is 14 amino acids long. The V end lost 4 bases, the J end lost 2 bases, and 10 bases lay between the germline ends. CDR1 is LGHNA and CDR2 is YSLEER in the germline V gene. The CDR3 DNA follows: TGCGCCAGCAGCCCGGAGTGGTCCACAGATACGCAGTATTTT. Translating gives CASSPEWSTDTQYF.

CDR3 amino acids: CASSLALSRANEQFF. The CDR3 coding sequence is TGTGCCAGCAGCTTAGCTCTATCCAGGGCAAATGAGCAGTTCTTC. J is TRBJ2-1 and V is TRBV7-2; a possible D gene is TRBD1 (5 bases). The V gene's germline CDR1 is SGHTA and CDR2 FQGNSA. This CDR3 has 15 amino acids. Trimming shortened V by 0 bases and J by 7 bases, and 13 bases separated the two germline ends.

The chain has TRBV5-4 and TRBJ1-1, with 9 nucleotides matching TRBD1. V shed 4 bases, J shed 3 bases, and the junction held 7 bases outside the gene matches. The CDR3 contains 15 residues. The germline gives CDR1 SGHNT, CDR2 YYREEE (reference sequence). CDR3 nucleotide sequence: TGTGCCAGCAGCAGAACAGGGGGCAGTTACACTGAAGCTTTCTTT. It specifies CASSRTGGSYTEAFF.

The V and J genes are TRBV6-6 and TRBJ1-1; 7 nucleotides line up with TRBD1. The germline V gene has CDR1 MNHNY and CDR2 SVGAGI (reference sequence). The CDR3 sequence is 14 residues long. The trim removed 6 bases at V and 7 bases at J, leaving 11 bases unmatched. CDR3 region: CASRGDSRGGEAFF. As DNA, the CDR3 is TGTGCCAGCAGAGGGGACAGCCGTGGAGGTGAAGCTTTCTTT.

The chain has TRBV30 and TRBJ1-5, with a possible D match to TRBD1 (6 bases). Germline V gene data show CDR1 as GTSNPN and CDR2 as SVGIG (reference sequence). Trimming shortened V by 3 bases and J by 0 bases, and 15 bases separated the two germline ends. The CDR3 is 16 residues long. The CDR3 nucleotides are TGTGCCTGGAGGCCACGGGGGGGGCGTAGCAATCAGCCCCAGCATTTT. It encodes CAWRPRGGRSNQPQHF.

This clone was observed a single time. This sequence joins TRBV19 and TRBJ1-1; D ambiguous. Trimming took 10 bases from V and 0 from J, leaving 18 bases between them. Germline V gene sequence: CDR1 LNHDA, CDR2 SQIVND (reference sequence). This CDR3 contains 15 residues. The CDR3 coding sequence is TGTGCCACCAAGATGGAAAACAGCTTGAACACTGAAGCTTTCTTT. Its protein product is CATKMENSLNTEAFF.

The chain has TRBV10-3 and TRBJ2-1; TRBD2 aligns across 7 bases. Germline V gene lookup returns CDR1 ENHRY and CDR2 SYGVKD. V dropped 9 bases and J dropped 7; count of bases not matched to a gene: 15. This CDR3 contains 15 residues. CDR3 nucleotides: TGTGCCATAGGGGAGAGCGGGAATCGATGGAATGAGCAGTTCTTC. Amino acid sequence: CAIGESGNRWNEQFF.

The CDR3 reads CATSRAWLAGLYEQYF. The CDR3 DNA is TGTGCCACCAGCAGAGCTTGGCTAGCGGGATTATACGAGCAGTACTTC. The chain carries TRBV15 and TRBJ2-7; TRBD2 agrees at 9 bases. Germline values: CDR1 LNHNV, CDR2 YYDKDF (reference sequence). This CDR3 spans 16 amino acids. Trimming removed 1 base from V and 4 bases from J; junction bases left unmatched: 8.

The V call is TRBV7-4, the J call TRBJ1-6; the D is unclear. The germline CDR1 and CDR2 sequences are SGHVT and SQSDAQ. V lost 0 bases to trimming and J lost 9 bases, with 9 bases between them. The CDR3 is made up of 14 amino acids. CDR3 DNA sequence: TGTGCCAGCAGCTTAGCCGGGATAGGTTCACCCCTCCACTTT. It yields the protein CASSLAGIGSPLHF.